This T cell receptor (beta chain) is drawn from a study of blood T cell repertoires in COVID-19. Study processing details: Estimation of nucleated cell counts was performed using reference gene primer amplification. TCRdb keeps only in-frame clones here, not all; method: immunoSEQ multiplex PCR. V and J calls and clone size come straight from that table; D and trimming were deduced from the DNA. Here the sample spans approximately 85,000 clones, around 84% being singletons. The CDR3 has 15 amino acids. CDR1 is MNHEY and CDR2 is SVGAGI in the germline V gene. Trimming removed 2 bases from V and 0 bases from J, with 8 bases in between.

The sample consisted of peripheral blood. The chain has TRBV6-5 and TRBJ2-1; D remains ambiguous. This sequence was found in a woman older than 75 in a cohort sampled during active or convalescent COVID-19. The CDR3 sequence is CASSYVVSSYNEQFF. The CDR3 region has the DNA TGTGCCAGCAGTTACGTAGTGAGCTCCTACAATGAGCAGTTCTTC.